This T cell receptor beta chain was recorded in a study of blood T cell repertoires in COVID-19. Study at large: Acute and convalescent COVID-19 samples came from the United States, Italy and Spain. Nucleic acid was either cDNA or gDNA, and it came from T cells, B-cell-depleted T cells, or PBMCs.

CDR1 and CDR2 from the germline V gene are SGHNT and YYREEE (reference sequence). V trimming: 3 bases; J trimming: 3 bases; junction bases outside the gene matches: 12. This CDR3 is built from 16 residues. Authors' data handling: Estimates of nucleated cell counts were drawn from the amplification of reference gene primers. Sequenced by immunoSEQ multiplex PCR; TCRdb stores in-frame clones only, minus some. V and J calls and clone size are copied from that table; D and trimming were computed from the DNA. The sample yields 200,000 to 250,000 clones, around 88% seen once. The receptor comes from a man younger than 30 with active or convalescent COVID-19. This chain joins TRBV5-4 and TRBJ2-7, with 7 bases aligning to TRBD1. The sequencing input was peripheral blood. The CDR3 coding sequence is TGTGCCAGCAGCTCGAGGGCCGGGACAGTGATCTACGAGCAGTACTTC. Translated: CASSSRAGTVIYEQYF.